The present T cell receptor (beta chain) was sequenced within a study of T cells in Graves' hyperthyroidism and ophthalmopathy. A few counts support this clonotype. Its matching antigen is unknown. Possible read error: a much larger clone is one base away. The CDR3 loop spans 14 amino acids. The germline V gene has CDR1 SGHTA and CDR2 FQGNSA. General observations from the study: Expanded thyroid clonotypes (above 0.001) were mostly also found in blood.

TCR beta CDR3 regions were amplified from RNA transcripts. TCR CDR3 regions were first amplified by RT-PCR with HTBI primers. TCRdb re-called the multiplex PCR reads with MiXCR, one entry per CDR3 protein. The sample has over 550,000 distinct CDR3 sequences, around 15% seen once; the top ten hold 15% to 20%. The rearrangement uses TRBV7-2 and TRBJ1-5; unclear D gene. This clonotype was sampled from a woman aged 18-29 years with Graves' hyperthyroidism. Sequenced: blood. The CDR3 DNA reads TGTGCCAGCAGCCTAAACACGGGAAATCAGCCCCAGCGTTTT. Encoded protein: CASSLNTGNQPQRF.